What follows describes a single TCR beta chain. The data belong to a study of T cell repertoires in cytomegalovirus infection. The V gene lost 5 bases and the J gene lost 2 bases, with 13 bases spanning the gap. The CDR3 totals 14 residues. The germline gives CDR1 SEHNR, CDR2 FQNEAQ (reference sequence). Via MiXCR, TCRdb re-called the reads, giving one row per CDR3 protein. The sample shows 450,000 to 650,000 distinct CDR3 sequences, less than 30% of them seen only once. The sequence was obtained from a human donor in good health (CMV status not recorded). Some clones in this sample may be carry-over from other donors' samples. The specimen sequenced was PBMCs. V is TRBV7-9 and J is TRBJ2-7; a weak D match, TRBD2 (6 bases). For the CDR3, the DNA is TGTGCCAGCAGCGGCGGGGTACTAGCCTACGAGCAGTACTTC. Residues: CASSGGVLAYEQYF.